A single sample is the source of the 30 T cell receptor beta chains below, sequenced in a study of T cell changes during pregnancy in multiple sclerosis. The assay was immunoSEQ multiplex PCR, and TCRdb's table has in-frame clones only and misses some. The table has some 30,000 clones, around 90% seen once; the top ten hold approximately 8%. Sample: CD8+ T cells from peripheral blood mononuclear cells, taken before pregnancy. These TCRs come from a female donor with multiple sclerosis, enrolled in a pregnancy study.

The V gene is TRBV28, the J gene TRBJ1-5; 12 bases match TRBD1. CDR1 is MDHEN, CDR2 SYDVKM, per germline. The CDR3 is made up of 19 amino acids. The V and J ends lost 4 bases and 0 bases, in that order; junction bases with no gene match: 10. CDR3 loop: CASSSTWDRGPTSNQPQHF. CDR3 sequence (DNA): TGTGCCAGCAGTTCCACCTGGGACAGGGGGCCAACTAGCAATCAGCCCCAGCATTTT.

The V and J genes are TRBV27 and TRBJ2-7, with TRBD1 matching over 10 bases. The germline V gene encodes CDR1 MNHEY and CDR2 SMNVEV (reference sequence). The CDR3 runs 13 residues. The junction had 3 bases not matched to a gene; V was cut back by 6 bases and J by 4 bases. The CDR3 bases are TGTGCCAGCAGCATGGACAGGGGGTACGAGCAGTACTTC. Translating gives CASSMDRGYEQYF.

The V and J genes are TRBV7-9 and TRBJ2-7; perhaps TRBD2 as D (5 bases). V gave up 1 base and J gave up 1 base, with 17 bases separating them. The CDR3 has 17 amino acids. Per the germline V gene, CDR1 is SEHNR and CDR2 is FQNEAQ (reference sequence). As DNA, the CDR3 is TGTGCCAGCAGCTTAGGAGGAGAGGGAGAGAAATCCTACGAGCAGTACTTC. This gives the protein CASSLGGEGEKSYEQYF.

V usage is TRBV9 and J usage is TRBJ1-2; possibly TRBD1 for D (5 bases). There are 18 residues in the CDR3. Germline CDR1 is SGDLS and CDR2 is YYNGEE. The V end was cut by 4 bases, the J end by 0 bases, with 22 bases between. CDR3 in amino acids: CASSPSFIPTVANYGYTF. The CDR3 nucleotides read TGTGCCAGCAGCCCCTCTTTTATCCCGACAGTCGCTAACTATGGCTACACCTTC.

This clone has only a few counts. The genes are TRBV6-4 and TRBJ2-3; weak D call: TRBD1 (6 bases). This CDR3 contains 14 residues. Germline loops: CDR1 MRHNA, CDR2 SNTAGT. The germline V and J ends were trimmed by 0 bases and 4 bases, with 8 bases remaining between them. The CDR3 DNA is TGTGCCAGCAGTGACTCAAGGGGGTCAGATACGCAGTATTTT. Protein product: CASSDSRGSDTQYF.

The genes are TRBV27 and TRBJ2-2; tentatively, D is TRBD1 (6 bases). The V gene lost 1 base and the J gene lost 1 base, with 10 bases spanning the gap. Looked up from germline, CDR1 is MNHEY and CDR2 is SMNVEV (reference sequence). This CDR3 has 16 residues. The CDR3 here is CASSLLGALNTGELFF. DNA of the CDR3: TGTGCCAGCAGTTTATTGGGGGCTCTGAACACCGGGGAGCTGTTTTTT.

The J gene is TRBJ1-2, the V gene TRBV13; D perhaps matches TRBD1 (6 bases). The V and J ends lost 1 base and 3 bases respectively, with 12 bases between them. In germline, CDR1 is PRHDT, CDR2 FYEKMQ (reference sequence). The CDR3 consists of 15 residues. CDR3 protein: CASSLVGGGDYGYTF. The CDR3 DNA follows: TGTGCCAGCAGCTTAGTAGGAGGGGGGGACTATGGCTACACCTTC.

In its sample, this clone was seen a few times. The CDR3 DNA sequence: TGTGCCAGCTCACCTCCCGAGACAGCATTCTCCTCTGGAAACACCATATATTTT. It encodes CASSPPETAFSSGNTIYF. The V call is TRBV18, the J call TRBJ1-3, with D perhaps TRBD1 (5 bases). The CDR3 has 18 residues. Trimming took 3 bases from V and 0 from J, leaving 18 bases between them. Germline values: CDR1 KGHSH, CDR2 LQKENI.

The chain joins TRBV6-6 to TRBJ1-3; D remains unclear. This CDR3 region has 16 residues. Germline CDR1 is MNHNY and CDR2 is SVGAGI (reference sequence). V shed 0 bases and J shed 2 bases, with 11 bases lying between them. The CDR3 is CASSYSEGSTGNTIYF. The CDR3 nucleotides read TGTGCCAGCAGTTACTCCGAGGGTAGCACTGGAAACACCATATATTTT.

This chain uses TRBV27 with TRBJ2-5; a weak D match, TRBD2 (6 bases). Germline V gene data show CDR1 as MNHEY and CDR2 as SMNVEV (reference sequence). This CDR3 contains 13 residues. V lost 6 bases to trimming and J lost 0 bases, with 8 bases between them. The CDR3 DNA reads TGTGCCAGCAGCGGGGACTACCAAGAGACCCAGTACTTC. Its translation is CASSGDYQETQYF.

This sequence joins TRBV4-1 and TRBJ2-1; 8 positions match TRBD1. Germline V gene data show CDR1 as MGHRA and CDR2 as YSYEKL. Losses at the gene ends were 1 base for V and 8 bases for J; bases not matched to a gene: 13. The CDR3 sequence is 17 residues long. The CDR3, as DNA: TGCGCCAGCAGCCAAGCATCTTCAGGGGGCGCGTTATATGAGCAGTTCTTC. This encodes CASSQASSGGALYEQFF.

J is TRBJ2-1 and V is TRBV10-3; TRBD2 matches at 8 bases. The V segment lost 3 bases and the J segment 10 bases; nucleotides outside the gene matches: 17. Germline CDR1 ENHRY, CDR2 SYGVKD. The CDR3 loop spans 17 amino acids. The CDR3, as DNA: TGTGCCATCAGTGACGCCAATAGCGGGACCGGAAGGGAGGAGCAGTTCTTC. As protein: CAISDANSGTGREEQFF.

The chain carries TRBV13 and TRBJ2-7, with 7 bases aligning to TRBD1. Germline loops: CDR1 PRHDT, CDR2 FYEKMQ (reference sequence). The V gene end was trimmed by 5 bases and the J gene end by 3 bases; junction bases not matched to a gene: 10. The CDR3 runs to 15 residues. CDR3 sequence: CASSQINSGGYEQYF. Written as DNA, the CDR3 is TGTGCCAGCAGCCAGATCAACTCAGGGGGCTACGAGCAGTACTTC.

In its sample, this clone was seen once. This chain connects TRBV27 to TRBJ2-1; 7 bases agree with TRBD2. The CDR3 sequence is 14 residues long. Germline CDR1 is MNHEY and CDR2 is SMNVEV (reference sequence). V lost 2 bases and J lost 9; bases outside the gene matches: 7. The CDR3 region is CASSLLETSSEQFF. The CDR3 DNA follows: TGTGCCAGCAGTTTACTAGAGACTAGCAGTGAGCAGTTCTTC.

Concerning this clone: The CDR3 ends on some other residue instead of the conserved phenylalanine or tryptophan, so this is likely a read error. The V and J genes are TRBV6-6 and TRBJ1-6; D possibly corresponds to TRBD1 (6 bases). CDR1 is MNHNY and CDR2 is SVGAGI in the germline V gene (reference sequence). This CDR3 region has 15 residues. Trimming removed 4 bases at V and 7 bases at J, with 14 bases between. Here the CDR3 reads CASSSTGTPNSPLHL. CDR3 nucleotides: TGTGCCAGCAGTTCCACCGGGACACCGAATTCACCCCTCCACCTT.

The gene calls are TRBV27 and TRBJ2-7; 10 nucleotides match TRBD2. This CDR3 comprises 16 residues. V gave up 5 bases and J gave up 2 bases; unmatched junction bases: 9. The germline gives CDR1 MNHEY, CDR2 SMNVEV (reference sequence). The CDR3 loop reads CASSPSSGGLTYEQYF. The CDR3 region has the DNA TGTGCCAGCAGTCCTTCTAGCGGGGGCCTGACCTACGAGCAGTACTTC.

The chain links TRBV6-5 to TRBJ2-1, with 8 bases identical to TRBD1. Germline values: CDR1 MNHEY, CDR2 SVGAGI. The CDR3 runs 15 residues. V shed 4 bases, J shed 0 bases, and the junction held 2 bases outside the gene matches. The CDR3 spells CASSFTGGSYNEQFF. Here the CDR3 DNA reads TGTGCCAGCAGTTTTACAGGGGGCTCCTACAATGAGCAGTTCTTC.

The gene calls are TRBV28 and TRBJ2-1; the match to TRBD2 covers 7 bases. Germline CDR1 is MDHEN and CDR2 is SYDVKM. V trimming: 6 bases; J trimming: 9 bases; junction bases outside the gene matches: 8. This CDR3 has 13 amino acids. DNA of the CDR3: TGTGCCAGCAGGGATAAGAGCGGGATTGAGCAGTTCTTC. Amino acid sequence: CASRDKSGIEQFF.

The genes are TRBV30 and TRBJ2-3, with TRBD1 identical over 7 bases. With 2 bases clipped from V and 0 bases from J, the junction kept 8 bases outside the gene matches. CDR1 is GTSNPN and CDR2 is SVGIG in the germline V gene (reference sequence). This CDR3 has 16 residues. Here the CDR3 reads CAWSRWTGRSTDTQYF. The CDR3 DNA reads as TGTGCCTGGAGTAGATGGACAGGCAGGAGCACAGATACGCAGTATTTT. Full variable domain (rest looked up from reference TRBV30 and TRBJ2-3): SQTIHQWPATLVQPVGSPLSLECTVEGTSNPNLYWYRQAAGRGLQLLFYSVGIGQISSEVPQNLSASRPQDRQFILSSKKLLLSDSGFYLCAWSRWTGRSTDTQYFGPGTRLTVL.

This chain links TRBV4-2 with TRBJ2-5; maybe TRBD1 (6 bases). Germline CDR1 LGHNA, CDR2 YNFKEQ. V lost 0 bases to trimming and J lost 5 bases, with 19 bases between them. CDR3 length: 17 residues. The CDR3 bases are TGTGCCAGCAGCCAAGATGAGGGCAGGGGAGATAGTGAGACCCAGTACTTC. This codes for CASSQDEGRGDSETQYF.

The CDR3 DNA reads TGTGCCAGCAGTGGTCAGGGTATAGGGAAGAACACTGAAGCTTTCTTT. This codes for CASSGQGIGKNTEAFF. This chain joins TRBV28 and TRBJ1-1; D may be TRBD1 (5 bases). Germline-derived CDR1 and CDR2 are MDHEN and SYDVKM. This CDR3 comprises 16 residues. With 5 bases removed from V and 1 base from J, the gap between germline ends came to 17 bases.

This clone occurred once. The chain uses TRBV7-3 and TRBJ2-5; possibly TRBD2 for D (6 bases). CDR3 length: 15 amino acids. The V end lost 1 base, the J end lost 7 bases, and 16 bases lay between the germline ends. Per the germline V gene, CDR1 is SGHTA and CDR2 is FQGTGA. This CDR3 reads CASSLIGGGSGTQYF. In nucleotides, the CDR3 is TGTGCCAGCAGCTTAATCGGGGGAGGTTCGGGGACCCAGTACTTC.

CDR3 sequence (DNA): TGTGCCAGCTCACCAGAGTTTACAGAGAGCTACGAGCAGTACTTC. Encoded protein: CASSPEFTESYEQYF. The chain combines TRBV18 with TRBJ2-7, with D unresolved. Germline lookup yields CDR1 KGHSH and CDR2 LQKENI. Trimming left V 2 bases short and J 3 bases short, with 14 bases between. CDR3 length equals 15 residues.

CDR3 sequence: CASSPGFTDTQYF. For the CDR3, the DNA is TGTGCCAGCAGTCCGGGATTCACAGATACGCAGTATTTT. J is TRBJ2-3 and V is TRBV6-6, with D maybe TRBD2 (5 bases). Germline V gene data show CDR1 as MNHNY and CDR2 as SVGAGI (reference sequence). V lost 5 bases, J lost 2 bases, and 8 bases lay in between. The CDR3 consists of 13 residues.

Judged by abundance, this clone is medium-sized. The chain combines TRBV28 with TRBJ2-7; no clear D gene. The germline CDR1 and CDR2 sequences are MDHEN and SYDVKM. The V end was cut by 7 bases, the J end by 6 bases, with 10 bases between. The CDR3 runs to 11 residues. The CDR3 DNA reads as TGTGCCAGCATACGGTCGGGCGAGCAGTACTTC. Translating it yields CASIRSGEQYF.

The chain recombines TRBV28 with TRBJ2-1, with D possibly matching TRBD1 (5 bases). The CDR3 is made up of 14 amino acids. Germline V CDR1 and CDR2: MDHEN, SYDVKM. Trimming took off 6 bases at V and 0 bases at J, with 9 bases between the two ends. The CDR3 reads CASRTGYSYNEQFF. In DNA form, the CDR3 reads TGTGCCAGCAGAACAGGTTACTCCTACAATGAGCAGTTCTTC.

CDR3 in DNA: TGTGCCAGCTCACCGTCGGGTCCCAACTACGAGCAGTACTTC. Its translation: CASSPSGPNYEQYF. The V gene is TRBV18, the J gene TRBJ2-7, with no clear D. The germline V gene encodes CDR1 KGHSH and CDR2 LQKENI. V dropped 3 bases and J dropped 3 bases, with 12 bases sitting between them. The CDR3 is 14 amino acids.

The genes are TRBV28 and TRBJ2-3; TRBD2 matches at 7 bases. Per the germline V gene, CDR1 is MDHEN and CDR2 is SYDVKM. This CDR3 region has 14 residues. The V gene end was trimmed by 6 bases and the J gene end by 3 bases; junction bases not matched to a gene: 6. In DNA form, the CDR3 reads TGTGCCAGCAGGGATACTAGCGTAACAGATACGCAGTATTTT. Its translation: CASRDTSVTDTQYF.

J is TRBJ1-3 and V is TRBV7-8; a weak D match, TRBD1 (5 bases). The CDR3 runs 13 residues. V was shortened by 3 bases and J by 3 bases, with 6 bases between the two germline ends. Germline values: CDR1 SGHVS, CDR2 FQNEAQ. The CDR3: CASSFDSGNTIYF. The CDR3 coding sequence is TGTGCCAGCAGCTTTGACAGTGGAAACACCATATATTTT.

The CDR3 region is CASSLGDNYEQYF. The CDR3 nucleotides are TGTGCCAGCAGCTTAGGGGACAACTACGAGCAGTACTTC. The V and J genes are TRBV7-9 and TRBJ2-7; a weak D match, TRBD1 (6 bases). The V end was cut by 1 base, the J end by 3 bases, with 7 bases between. Germline CDR1 and CDR2: SEHNR and FQNEAQ (reference sequence). The CDR3 has 13 amino acids.